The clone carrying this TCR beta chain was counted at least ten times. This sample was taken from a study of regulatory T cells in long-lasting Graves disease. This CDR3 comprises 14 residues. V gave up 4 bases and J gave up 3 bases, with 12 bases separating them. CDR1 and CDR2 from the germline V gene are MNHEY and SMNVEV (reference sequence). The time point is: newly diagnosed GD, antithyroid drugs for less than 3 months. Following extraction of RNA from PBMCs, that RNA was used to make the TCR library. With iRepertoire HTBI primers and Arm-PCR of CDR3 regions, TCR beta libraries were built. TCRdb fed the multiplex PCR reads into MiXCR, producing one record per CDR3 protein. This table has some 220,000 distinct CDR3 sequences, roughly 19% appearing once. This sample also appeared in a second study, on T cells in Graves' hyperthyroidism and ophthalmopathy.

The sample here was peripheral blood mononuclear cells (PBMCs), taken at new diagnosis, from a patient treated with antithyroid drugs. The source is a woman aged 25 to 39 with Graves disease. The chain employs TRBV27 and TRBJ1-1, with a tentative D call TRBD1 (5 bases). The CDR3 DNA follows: TGTGCCAGCAGTTGGGCCCTGGGGGACACTGAAGCTTTCTTT. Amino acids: CASSWALGDTEAFF.